The following is a T cell receptor beta chain sequence with its context. Sequencing was performed with immunoSEQ multiplex PCR; in TCRdb, only in-frame clones are kept and a portion is missing. This table holds 150,000 to 200,000 clones, about 86% found once. The CDR3 length is 20 residues. The germline V and J ends were trimmed by 3 bases and 2 bases, with 29 bases remaining between them. The germline V gene encodes CDR1 LNHNV and CDR2 YYDKDF (reference sequence). The sample comes from a study of blood T cell repertoires in COVID-19. Study-wide background: Collection of acute and convalescent COVID-19 samples took place in the United States, Italy and Spain.

This receptor was identified in a man between 60 and 75 years old with acute or convalescent COVID-19. The sequenced sample consisted of peripheral blood. The chain uses TRBV15 and TRBJ2-7, with D perhaps matching TRBD1 (5 bases). The CDR3 protein is CATSRIWARPSQGSPYEQYF. The CDR3 coding sequence is TGTGCCACCAGCAGGATATGGGCAAGGCCATCGCAGGGTTCGCCCTACGAGCAGTACTTC.